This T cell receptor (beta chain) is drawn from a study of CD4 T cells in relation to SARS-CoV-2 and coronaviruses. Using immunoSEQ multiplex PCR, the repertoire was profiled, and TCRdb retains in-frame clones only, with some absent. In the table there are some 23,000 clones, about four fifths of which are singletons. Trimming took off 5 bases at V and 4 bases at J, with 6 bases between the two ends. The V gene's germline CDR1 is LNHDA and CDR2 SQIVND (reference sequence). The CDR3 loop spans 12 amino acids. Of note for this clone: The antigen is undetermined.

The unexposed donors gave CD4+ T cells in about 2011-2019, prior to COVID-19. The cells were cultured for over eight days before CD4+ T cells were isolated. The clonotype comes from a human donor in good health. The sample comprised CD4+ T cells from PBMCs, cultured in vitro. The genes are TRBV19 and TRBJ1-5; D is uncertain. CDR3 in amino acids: CASSRQNQPQHF. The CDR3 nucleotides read TGTGCCAGTAGTCGTCAGAATCAGCCCCAGCATTTT.